The source of this T cell receptor (beta chain) is a study of blood T cell repertoires in COVID-19 (dated by TCRdb to the early 2020s). Study-wide context: The collaborator samples originated in the United States, Italy and Spain and spanned the acute and convalescent phases of COVID-19. The prospective study material was composed of cDNA or gDNA derived from T cells, B-cell-depleted T cells, or PBMCs. Deeply sampled blood TCRbeta repertoires from subjects exposed to, actively infected with, or recovered from COVID-19 were included in the dataset. The repertoires were released in a freely available public database intended as a resource for research on the immune response to SARS-CoV-2. Samples came from the ongoing ImmuneRACE study (first 160 participants) plus 1,254 subjects from 6 global collaborators. Nearly every sample came with metadata listing a de-identified subject ID, COVID-19 status, age in years and sex. Where available, HLA class I and class II types were obtained from metadata supplied by the sample provider rather than from assay-based typing.

The research as a whole found: The amount of clinical and demographic metadata varied by source and participant and was provided uncurated.

One collaborating source in Seattle enrolled patients during active infection and followed them longitudinally through the course of disease. Each collaborating institution followed its own protocols to collect whole blood in K2EDTA tubes. For TCRbeta analysis, collaborators shipped samples in one of three forms: frozen whole blood, isolated PBMCs, or DNA extracted from either of those sample types. TCRbeta CDR3 regions were amplified from genomic DNA using the immunoSEQ Assay, a bias-controlled multiplex PCR. On the study's bioinformatics: Nucleated cell counts per sample were estimated from amplification of reference gene primers within the assay. To quantify the absolute abundance of each unique TCRbeta CDR3 rearrangement, sequence reads were collapsed and filtered. For each sample, productive Simpson clonality was calculated by taking the square root of Simpson's diversity index across productive rearrangements. The clones in this table, taken by TCRdb from immuneACCESS, are in-frame only. Not every clone is retained; where verified, under half of the shortfall comes from an unresolved V gene, and the cause of the rest is unknown. The V and J calls and clone size are taken from that table; D and trimming were inferred from the DNA. Across this sample there are tens of thousands of clones, with 80% to 90% seen only once. The ten largest clones represent 15% to 20% of the sample.

This clone was seen a single time. Its antigen is still unknown. Nothing much larger sits one base from this clone, and base qualities are not available. The receptor's source is a woman aged 60-75 years with COVID-19, enrolled during active disease. Sequenced material: peripheral blood.

The DNA sequence is TGCGCCAGCAGCCCGCAGACTATCTCTGGAAACACCATATATTTT. Its protein is CASSPQTISGNTIYF. The sequence is built from TRBV5-1 and TRBJ1-3, with the D gene not confidently named. CDR1 and CDR2 are drawn from the germline V gene: SGHRS, YFSETQ. The CDR3 goes from the cysteine to the phenylalanine over 15 residues. The DNA shown is the 45-base CDR3, in frame from base 1. V loses 4 bases, J loses 0 bases, and the germline ends lie 11 bases apart.